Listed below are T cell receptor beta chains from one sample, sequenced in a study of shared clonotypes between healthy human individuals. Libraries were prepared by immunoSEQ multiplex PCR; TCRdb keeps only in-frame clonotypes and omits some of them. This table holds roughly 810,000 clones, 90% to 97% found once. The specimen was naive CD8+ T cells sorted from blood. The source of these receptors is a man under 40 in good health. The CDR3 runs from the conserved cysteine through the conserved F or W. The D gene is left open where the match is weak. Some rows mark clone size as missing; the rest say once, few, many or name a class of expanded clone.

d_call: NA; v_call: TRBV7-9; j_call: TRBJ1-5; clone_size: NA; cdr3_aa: CASSPSPRGQPQHF; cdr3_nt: TGTGCCAGCAGCCCCTCACCCAGGGGCCAGCCCCAGCATTTT
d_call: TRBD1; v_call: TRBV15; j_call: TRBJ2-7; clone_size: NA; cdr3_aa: CATSRGTGGYFEQYF; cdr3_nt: TGTGCCACCAGCAGAGGGACAGGGGGGTATTTCGAGCAGTACTTC
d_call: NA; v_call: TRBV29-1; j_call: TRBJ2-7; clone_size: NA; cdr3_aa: CSVQSGSVGEQYF; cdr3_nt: TGCAGCGTTCAGTCAGGGTCTGTGGGTGAGCAGTACTTC
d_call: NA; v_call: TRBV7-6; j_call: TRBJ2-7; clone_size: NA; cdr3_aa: CARNLMGTLLSYEQYF; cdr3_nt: TGTGCCAGAAACTTAATGGGCACTCTGCTCTCCTACGAGCAGTACTTC
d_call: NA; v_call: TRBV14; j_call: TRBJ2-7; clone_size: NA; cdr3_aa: CASSQGDRPYEQYF; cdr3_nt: TGTGCCAGCAGCCAAGGAGACAGGCCCTACGAGCAGTACTTC
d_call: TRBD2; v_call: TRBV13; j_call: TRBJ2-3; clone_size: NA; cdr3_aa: CASSLRRESTDTQYF; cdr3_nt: TGTGCCAGCAGCTTACGGCGGGAGAGCACAGATACGCAGTATTTT
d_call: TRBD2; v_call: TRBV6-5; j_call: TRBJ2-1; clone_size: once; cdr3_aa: CASSPGLALTNEQFF; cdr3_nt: TGTGCCAGCAGTCCGGGACTAGCACTGACAAATGAGCAGTTCTTC
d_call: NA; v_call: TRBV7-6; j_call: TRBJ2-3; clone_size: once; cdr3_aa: CASSLPSGTDTQYF; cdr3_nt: TGTGCCAGCAGCTTACCTAGCGGCACAGATACGCAGTATTTT
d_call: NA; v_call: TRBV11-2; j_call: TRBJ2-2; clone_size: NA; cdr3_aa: CASSLSGLTGELFF; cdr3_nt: TGTGCCAGCAGCTTATCCGGGCTCACCGGGGAGCTGTTTTTT
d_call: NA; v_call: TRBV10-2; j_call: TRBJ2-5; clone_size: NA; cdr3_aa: CASPVSRGQDCRETQYF; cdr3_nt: TGCGCCAGCCCCGTCTCCAGGGGCCAGGACTGCAGGGAGACCCAGTACTTC
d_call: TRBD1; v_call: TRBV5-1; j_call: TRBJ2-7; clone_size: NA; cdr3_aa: CASSLGSGGSREQYF; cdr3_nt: TGCGCCAGCAGCTTGGGTTCAGGGGGCTCCCGCGAGCAGTACTTC
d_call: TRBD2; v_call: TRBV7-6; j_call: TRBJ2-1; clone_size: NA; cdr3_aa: CASSLGPSVAGNGNEQFF; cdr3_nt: TGTGCCAGCAGCTTAGGGCCCTCGGTAGCGGGAAACGGCAATGAGCAGTTCTTC
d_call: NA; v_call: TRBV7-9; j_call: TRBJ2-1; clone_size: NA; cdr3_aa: CASSGPSYNEQFF; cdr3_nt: TGTGCCAGCAGCGGGCCTTCCTACAATGAGCAGTTCTTC
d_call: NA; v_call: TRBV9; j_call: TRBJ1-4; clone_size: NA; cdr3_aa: CASSDRGEKLFF; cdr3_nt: TGTGCCAGCAGCGATAGGGGGGAAAAACTGTTTTTT
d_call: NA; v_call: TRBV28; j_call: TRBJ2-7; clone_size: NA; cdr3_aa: CASSLRAASYEQYF; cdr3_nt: TGTGCCAGCTCCCTTCGGGCGGCGTCCTACGAGCAGTACTTC
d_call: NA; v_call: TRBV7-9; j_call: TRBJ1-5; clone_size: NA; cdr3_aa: CASSLGNQPQHF; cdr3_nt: TGTGCCAGCAGCTTAGGTAATCAGCCCCAGCATTTT
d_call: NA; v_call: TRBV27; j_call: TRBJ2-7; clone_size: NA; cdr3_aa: CASSLIQGAYEQYF; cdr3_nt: TGTGCCAGCAGTTTGATACAGGGTGCGTACGAGCAGTACTTC
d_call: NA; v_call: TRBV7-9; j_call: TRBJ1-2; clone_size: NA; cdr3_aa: CASSSTSVQGSNYGYTF; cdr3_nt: TGTGCCAGCAGCTCGACCTCCGTCCAGGGGTCTAACTATGGCTACACCTTC
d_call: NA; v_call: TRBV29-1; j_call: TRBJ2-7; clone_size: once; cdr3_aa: CSVDVTGAYEQYF; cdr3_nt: TGCAGCGTTGATGTGACAGGAGCCTACGAGCAGTACTTC
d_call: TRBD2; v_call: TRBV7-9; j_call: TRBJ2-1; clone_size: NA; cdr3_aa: CASSVTSGTNEQFF; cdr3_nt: TGTGCCAGCAGCGTGACTAGCGGTACGAATGAGCAGTTCTTC
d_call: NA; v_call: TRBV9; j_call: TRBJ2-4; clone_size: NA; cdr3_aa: CASSSRQGPRGKNIQYF; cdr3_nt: TGTGCCAGCAGCTCCCGCCAGGGACCACGGGGCAAAAACATTCAGTACTTC
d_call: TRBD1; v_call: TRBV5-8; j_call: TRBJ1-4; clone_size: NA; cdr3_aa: CASSSPGQDPNEKLFF; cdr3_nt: TGTGCCAGCAGCTCGCCGGGACAGGATCCTAATGAAAAACTGTTTTTT
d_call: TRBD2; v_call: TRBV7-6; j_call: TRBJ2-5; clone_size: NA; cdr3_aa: CASSPRLAGLWQETQYF; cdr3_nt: TGTGCCAGCAGCCCCAGGTTAGCGGGGCTATGGCAAGAGACCCAGTACTTC
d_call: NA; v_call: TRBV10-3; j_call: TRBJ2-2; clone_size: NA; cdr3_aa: CAISAREANTGELFF; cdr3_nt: TGTGCCATCAGCGCTCGCGAGGCCAACACCGGGGAGCTGTTTTTT